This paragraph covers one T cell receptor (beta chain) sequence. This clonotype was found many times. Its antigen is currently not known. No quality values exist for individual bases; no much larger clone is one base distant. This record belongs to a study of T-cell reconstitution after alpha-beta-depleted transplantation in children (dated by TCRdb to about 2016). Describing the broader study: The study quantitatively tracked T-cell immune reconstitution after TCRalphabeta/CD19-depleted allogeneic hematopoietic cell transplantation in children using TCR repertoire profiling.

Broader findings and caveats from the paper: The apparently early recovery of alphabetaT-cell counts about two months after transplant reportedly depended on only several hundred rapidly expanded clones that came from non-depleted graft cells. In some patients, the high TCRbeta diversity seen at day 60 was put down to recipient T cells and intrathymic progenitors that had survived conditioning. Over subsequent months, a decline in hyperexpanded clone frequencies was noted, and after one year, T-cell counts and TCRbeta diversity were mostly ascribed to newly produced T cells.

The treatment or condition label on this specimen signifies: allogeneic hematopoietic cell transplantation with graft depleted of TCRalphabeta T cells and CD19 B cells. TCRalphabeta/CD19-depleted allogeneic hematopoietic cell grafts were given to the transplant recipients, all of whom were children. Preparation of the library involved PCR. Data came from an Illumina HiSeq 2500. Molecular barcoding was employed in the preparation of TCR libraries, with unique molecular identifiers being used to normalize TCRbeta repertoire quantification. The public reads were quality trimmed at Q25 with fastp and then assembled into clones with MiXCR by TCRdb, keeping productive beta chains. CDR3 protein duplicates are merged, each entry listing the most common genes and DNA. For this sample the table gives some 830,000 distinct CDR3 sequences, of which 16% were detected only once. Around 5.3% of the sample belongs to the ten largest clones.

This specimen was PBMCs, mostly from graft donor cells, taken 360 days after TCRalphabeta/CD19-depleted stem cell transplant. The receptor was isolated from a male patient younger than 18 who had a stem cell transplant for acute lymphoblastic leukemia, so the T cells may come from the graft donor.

The CDR3 region: CASSLTGLVDTQYF. The DNA reads TGTGCCAGCAGCCTGACAGGGTTGGTAGATACGCAGTATTTT. The chain uses TRBV11-2 and TRBJ2-3, with 7 middle bases fitting TRBD1. Including the terminal cysteine and phenylalanine, the CDR3 comprises 14 residues. The sequence is cut down to CDR3 DNA, 42 bases in frame from base 1. The germline V gene supplies CDR1 SGHAT and CDR2 FQNNGV. Relative to germline, V is missing 5 bases and J is missing 5 bases, with 7 bases of the junction outside any gene match.